Each of the 17 T cell receptor beta chains below was sequenced from the same sample in a study of T cells in narcolepsy. The method was immunoSEQ multiplex PCR; TCRdb's version includes in-frame clones alone and lacks a portion of them. The sample yields tens of thousands of clones, approximately 62% seen once. The sample taken for sequencing was memory (CD45RA-) CD4+ T cells from blood. Receptor source: a human donor in good health.

This sequence joins TRBV5-6 and TRBJ1-4; D is unclear. The germline V gene has CDR1 SGHDT and CDR2 YYEEEE. Trimming cost V 0 bases and J 4 bases, with 10 bases left between them. CDR3 length equals 15 residues. CDR3 nucleotides: TGTGCCAGCAGCTTGGAGGCAGCTTATAATGAAAAACTGTTTTTT. Its protein product is CASSLEAAYNEKLFF.

This chain links TRBV28 with TRBJ1-4; D gene uncertain. Germline CDR1 and CDR2: MDHEN and SYDVKM. The germline V and J ends were trimmed by 2 bases and 11 bases, with 6 bases remaining between them. The CDR3 is made up of 11 amino acids. CDR3 bases: TGTGCCAGCAGTTTAACGGGGAAACTGTTTTTT. It encodes CASSLTGKLFF. The full variable domain, with the rest looked up from reference TRBV28 and TRBJ1-4, is DVKVTQSSRYLVKRTGEKVFLECVQDMDHENMFWYRQDPGLGLRLIYFSYDVKMKEKGDIPEGYSVSREKKERFSLILESASTNQTSMYLCASSLTGKLFFGSGTQLSVL.

The genes are TRBV19 and TRBJ1-1; D possibly corresponds to TRBD1 (5 bases). Germline-derived CDR1 and CDR2 are LNHDA and SQIVND (reference sequence). Trimming stripped 6 bases from V and 1 base from J, with 9 bases between. The CDR3 sequence is 13 residues long. The CDR3 DNA sequence: TGTGCCAGTAGCCTTACAGGGAACACTGAAGCTTTCTTT. This encodes CASSLTGNTEAFF.

The rearrangement uses TRBV7-2 and TRBJ1-6, with D unclear. The CDR3 is made up of 12 amino acids. Germline CDR1 reads SGHTA; CDR2 reads FQGNSA. V lost 5 bases, J lost 7 bases, and 6 bases lay in between. This CDR3 reads CASSLVNSPLHF. The CDR3, as DNA: TGTGCCAGCAGCCTGGTAAATTCACCCCTCCACTTT.

The V call is TRBV11-3, the J call TRBJ2-3; 8 positions agree with TRBD1. CDR3 length: 16 residues. CDR1 and CDR2 (germline): SGHNT, YENEEA. With 2 bases clipped from V and 0 bases from J, the junction kept 4 bases outside the gene matches. The CDR3: CASSLRQGQSTDTQYF. CDR3 in DNA: TGTGCCAGCAGCTTAAGACAGGGGCAAAGCACAGATACGCAGTATTTT.

This clone has just a few counts. The V gene is TRBV6-5, the J gene TRBJ2-5, with D possibly TRBD2 on 6 matching bases. This CDR3 region has 13 residues. V lost 7 bases to trimming and J lost 1 base, with 10 bases between them. Germline V gene data show CDR1 as MNHEY and CDR2 as SVGAGI. The CDR3 DNA is TGTGCCAGCAAAGGGGAGGCCCAAGAGACCCAGTACTTC. Translated: CASKGEAQETQYF.

By share, this clone ranks as large (0.1 to 1%). Different DNA sequences within this sample yield the same CDR3. The chain uses TRBV5-1 and TRBJ1-5, with D possibly being TRBD1 (5 bases). Trimming pared 0 bases from V and 6 bases from J, leaving 10 bases between. This CDR3 is built from 14 residues. Germline CDR1 and CDR2: SGHRS and YFSETQ. CDR3 sequence reads: CASSLGSGSQPQHF. The CDR3 coding sequence is TGCGCCAGCAGCTTGGGGTCAGGGAGTCAGCCCCAGCATTTT.

This chain connects TRBV7-9 to TRBJ2-5, with D tentatively TRBD1 or TRBD2 (5 bases each). The DNA end favors TRBJ2-7, so the J call may be wrong. CDR3 length: 15 residues. CDR1 is SEHNR, CDR2 FQNEAQ, per germline (reference sequence). Written as DNA, the CDR3 is TGTGCCAGCAGCCGCCCGAGGGACCTGAACTACGAGCAGTACTTC. Translated: CASSRPRDLNYEQYF.

The gene calls are TRBV7-9 and TRBJ1-2, with TRBD1 matching 7 bases. Germline-derived CDR1 and CDR2 are SEHNR and FQNEAQ (reference sequence). The CDR3 extends over 17 amino acids. Trimming cost V 4 bases and J 0 bases; bases outside gene matches: 11. This chain's CDR3 is CASSSRQGPLANYGYTF. CDR3 sequence (DNA): TGTGCCAGCAGCTCAAGACAGGGACCCTTAGCTAACTATGGCTACACCTTC.

This clone was detected once. At one end, the junction sequence differs from germline, possibly due to a read error. V is TRBV6-5 and J is TRBJ2-3; D remains ambiguous. Germline-derived CDR1 and CDR2 are MNHEY and SVGAGI. This CDR3 contains 11 residues. The CDR3: CASSPELGLDF. CDR3 DNA sequence: TGTGCCAGCAGCCCGGAGCTGGGTCTCGACTTT.

This clone has only a few counts. This CDR3 reads CASSLVYRAESFQYF. CDR3 in DNA: TGTGCCAGCAGCTTAGTGTACAGGGCCGAATCGTTTCAGTACTTC. The chain combines TRBV7-2 with TRBJ2-4, with D perhaps TRBD1 (6 bases). This CDR3 has 15 amino acids. V lost 1 base and J 11 bases, leaving 18 bases between the germline ends. Germline CDR1 SGHTA, CDR2 FQGNSA.

This chain joins TRBV7-9 and TRBJ2-6, with D unresolved. CDR1 and CDR2 from the germline V gene are SEHNR and FQNEAQ (reference sequence). Trimming removed 2 bases from V and 0 bases from J, with 5 bases in between. CDR3 size: 15 residues. Here the CDR3 reads CASSLRVSGANVLTF. CDR3 bases: TGTGCCAGCAGCTTAAGGGTCTCTGGGGCCAACGTCCTGACTTTC.

The V and J genes are TRBV29-1 and TRBJ2-7, with 7 bases aligning to TRBD2. From germline, CDR1 is SQVTM and CDR2 ANQGSEA. The CDR3 consists of 12 residues. Trimming cost V 7 bases and J 4 bases; bases outside gene matches: 7. This chain's CDR3 is CSALGGKYEQYF. The CDR3 DNA reads TGCAGCGCCCTGGGGGGGAAGTACGAGCAGTACTTC.

The J gene is TRBJ1-1, the V gene TRBV2; TRBD1 is a possible D gene (6 bases). With 7 bases removed from V and 6 bases from J, the gap between germline ends came to 15 bases. The germline V gene encodes CDR1 SNHLY and CDR2 FYNNEI. The CDR3 length is 13 residues. The CDR3 bases are TGTGCCAGCAATTACAGGGCCGACGCTGAAGCTTTCTTT. Translation: CASNYRADAEAFF.

This chain uses TRBV7-8 with TRBJ1-3, with D tentatively TRBD1 (6 bases). CDR3 length: 14 amino acids. The V gene lost 5 bases and the J gene lost 4 bases, with 12 bases spanning the gap. Germline loops: CDR1 SGHVS, CDR2 FQNEAQ. CDR3 DNA: TGTGCCAGCAGCCCCTCCGGGACAGGAAACACCATATATTTT. Its protein is CASSPSGTGNTIYF. The full variable domain, in which reference TRBV7-8 and TRBJ1-3 provide the parts outside the CDR3, is GAGVSQSPRYKVAKRGQDVALRCDPISGHVSLFWYQQALGQGPEFLTYFQNEAQLDKSGLPSDRFFAERPEGSVSTLKIQRTQQEDSAVYLCASSPSGTGNTIYFGEGSWLTVV.

There are a few counts of this clone. The V call is TRBV6-1, the J call TRBJ2-4; D remains ambiguous. Germline V gives CDR1 MNHNS, CDR2 SASEGT. V was trimmed by 0 bases and J by 7 bases, leaving 7 bases between them. CDR3 size: 13 residues. CDR3 region: CASSEALGNIQYF. The CDR3 nucleotides read TGTGCCAGCAGTGAAGCGCTCGGGAACATTCAGTACTTC.

The genes are TRBV6-1 and TRBJ2-3; 8 positions match TRBD2. Germline CDR1 and CDR2: MNHNS and SASEGT. The CDR3 runs 15 residues. V trimming: 8 bases; J trimming: 2 bases; junction bases outside the gene matches: 9. The CDR3 protein is CASGGGRDATDTQYF. The CDR3 DNA reads TGTGCCAGCGGCGGGGGGAGGGATGCCACAGATACGCAGTATTTT.